What follows is one T cell receptor (beta chain) and its context. This CDR3 region has 16 residues. Trimming took 3 bases from V and 5 from J; bases not matched to a gene: 11. Germline lookup yields CDR1 SGDLS and CDR2 YYNGEE. This record comes from a study of patients and donors after allogeneic stem cell transplantation. TCRdb ran MiXCR on the RT-PCR reads and lists one entry per CDR3 protein. The repertoire includes tens of thousands of distinct CDR3 sequences, about 48% of them detected once, and about 64% sits in the top ten. The sequence came from a human donor who was either an allogeneic HSCT recipient or a stem cell or donor lymphocyte infusion donor (not recorded which). It is not recorded whose cells these are; they may come from a transplant donor. Sequenced sample: blood, either unsorted or a sorted T cell fraction (not recorded which). The V gene is TRBV9, the J gene TRBJ2-3, with 8 bases fitting TRBD2. CDR3 DNA sequence: TGTGCCAGCAGCGCTACGTTAGCGGGAATAAGAGATACGCAGTATTTT. This encodes CASSATLAGIRDTQYF.